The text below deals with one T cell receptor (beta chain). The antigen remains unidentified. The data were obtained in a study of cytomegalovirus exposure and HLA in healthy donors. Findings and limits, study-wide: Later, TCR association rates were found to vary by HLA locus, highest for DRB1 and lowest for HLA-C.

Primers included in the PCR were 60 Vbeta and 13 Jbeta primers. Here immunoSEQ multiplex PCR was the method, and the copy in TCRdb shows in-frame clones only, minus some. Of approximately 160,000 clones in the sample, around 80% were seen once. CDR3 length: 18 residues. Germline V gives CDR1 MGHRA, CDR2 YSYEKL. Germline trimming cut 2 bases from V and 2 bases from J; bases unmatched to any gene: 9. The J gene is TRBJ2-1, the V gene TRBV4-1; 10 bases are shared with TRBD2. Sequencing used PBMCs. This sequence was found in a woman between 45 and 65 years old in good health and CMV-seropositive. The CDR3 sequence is CASSQFSRLAGPYNEQFF. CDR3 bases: TGCGCCAGCAGCCAATTTAGCCGACTAGCGGGCCCCTACAATGAGCAGTTCTTC.